This note documents a single TCR beta chain sequence. What antigen it recognizes has not been identified. No base-level quality is on record; no much larger clone is a single base apart. This record comes from a study of preoperative IRX-2 immunotherapy in early breast cancer (dated by TCRdb to between 2018 and 2020). According to the study, the label for this sample's treatment or condition signals: preoperative locoregional IRX-2 cytokine immunotherapy. The samples were obtained from a phase Ib study that tested preoperative, locoregional IRX-2 cytokine immunotherapy designed to prime immune responses. Donors were patients with early-stage breast cancer who received IRX-2 before surgery. Library preparation employed the immunoSEQ multiplex PCR assay. Imported from immuneACCESS, the table was reduced by TCRdb to in-frame sequences with V and J called. These copies leave out some clones; in studies compared against another copy, an unresolved V gene accounts for under half, and the cause of the remainder is not known. Here the sample has 34,000 or so clones; about 95% occur a single time. The ten largest make up under 7.5% of the sample.

Trimming takes 1 base from V and 4 bases from J, and the germline ends sit 13 bases apart. The CDR3 runs 15 amino acids, cysteine and phenylalanine included. Only CDR3 DNA remains: 45 bases, in frame from the first base. The germline V gene specifies KGHSH as CDR1 and LQKENI as CDR2. Sample acquisition took place from a patient treated with IRX-2 immunotherapy. Recombination joined TRBV18 with TRBJ1-2; the D gene assignment is ambiguous. The TCR was taken from a human donor with breast cancer. The nucleotide sequence is given as TGTGCCAGCTCACCACGCGGAGGCGGGCCCTATGGCTACACCTTC. Its coded protein is CASSPRGGGPYGYTF.